This T cell receptor (beta chain) was observed in a study of T cell repertoires in cytomegalovirus infection. Study observations and caveats: The ex vivo response was dominated by HLA-C-restricted CMV-specific TCR beta clonotypes. Carriers of CMV plus the relevant HLA were identified by cumulative public TCR beta family frequency.

Worth noting for this clonotype: Its cognate antigen is unknown.

V shed 4 bases and J 1 base; nucleotides not matched to a gene: 4. The length of the CDR3 is 15 residues. CDR1 is SGHNT, CDR2 YYREEE, per germline (reference sequence). TCRdb reanalysed the reads using MiXCR and keeps one entry per CDR3 protein. Of 170,000 or so distinct CDR3 sequences in the sample, under 15% were seen once. The clonotype was recovered from a human donor in good health (CMV status not recorded). Some clones in this sample may be carry-over from other donors' samples. The rearrangement joins TRBV5-4 to TRBJ2-2, with 7 bases matching TRBD2. The specimen was PBMCs. The CDR3 sequence: CASSPAGVNTGELFF. CDR3 bases: TGTGCCAGCAGCCCTGCGGGGGTGAACACCGGGGAGCTGTTTTTT.